A single T cell receptor (beta chain) is shown here with its context. Its antigen remains unidentified. The data were obtained in a study of T cells in Graves' hyperthyroidism and ophthalmopathy. Overall study findings and caveats: Most clonotypes expanded in thyroid above 0.001 were likewise present in blood. The authors' 13 V-J model separated ophthalmopathy from stable hyperthyroidism.

CDR1 MGHRA and CDR2 YSYEKL come from the germline V gene. The CDR3 runs to 14 residues. V shed 4 bases, J shed 2 bases, and the junction held 5 bases outside the gene matches. Authors of the study amplified TCR beta CDR3 regions from RNA transcripts. With the HTBI primer set, the TCR CDR3 went through a first round of RT-PCR. A single record per CDR3 protein comes from TCRdb applying MiXCR to the multiplex PCR reads. The profile shows around 250,000 distinct CDR3 sequences, about 15% of them singletons. This chain connects TRBV4-1 to TRBJ2-7, with 7 bases identical to TRBD1. Sequenced: blood. This sequence was found in a woman between 40 and 55 years old with Graves' hyperthyroidism that later progressed to Graves' ophthalmopathy. CDR3 in amino acids: CASSRDRLTYEQYF. In nucleotides, the CDR3 is TGCGCCAGCAGCCGGGACAGACTAACCTACGAGCAGTACTTC.